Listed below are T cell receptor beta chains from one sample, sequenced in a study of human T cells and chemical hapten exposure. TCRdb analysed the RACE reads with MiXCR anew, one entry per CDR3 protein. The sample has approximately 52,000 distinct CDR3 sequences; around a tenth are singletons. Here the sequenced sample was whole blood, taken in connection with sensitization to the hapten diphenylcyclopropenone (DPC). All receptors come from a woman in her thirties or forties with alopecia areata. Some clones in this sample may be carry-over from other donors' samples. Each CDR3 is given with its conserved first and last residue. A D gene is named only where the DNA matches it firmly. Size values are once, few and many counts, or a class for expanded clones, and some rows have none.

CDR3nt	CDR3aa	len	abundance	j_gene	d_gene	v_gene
TGTGCCAGCAGTTCAATTCCCGGGACAGGGGGACCTCAGTACTACGAGCAGTACTTC	CASSSIPGTGGPQYYEQYF	19	-	TRBJ2-7	TRBD1	TRBV12-3/TRBV12-4
TGCGCCAGCAGCCAAGAGTACAGGGGCTACGAGCAGTACTTC	CASSQEYRGYEQYF	14	few	TRBJ2-7	TRBD1	TRBV4-1
TGTGCCAGCAGCGCTCAACAGGGGGTCACCGGGGAGCTGTTTTTT	CASSAQQGVTGELFF	15	many	TRBJ2-2	TRBD1	TRBV7-6
TGCGCCAGCCGAAACAGGGGGCCTAATGAAAAACTGTTTTTT	CASRNRGPNEKLFF	14	-	TRBJ1-4	TRBD1	TRBV4-1
TGCAGTGTCACGGACAGGGGCCGCATGAACACTGAAGCTTTCTTT	CSVTDRGRMNTEAFF	15	few	TRBJ1-1	TRBD1	TRBV20-1
TGCAGCGGGCGGGGCACTCGCACAGATACGCAGTATTTT	CSGRGTRTDTQYF	13	-	TRBJ2-3	-	TRBV29-1
TGCGCCAGCAGCCAGCACAGGGGGCTCCAGCCCCAGCATTTT	CASSQHRGLQPQHF	14	many	TRBJ1-5	TRBD1	TRBV4-1
TGTGCCAGCAGCTCGGCAGGGGAGAGTAACTATGGCTACACCTTC	CASSSAGESNYGYTF	15	few	TRBJ1-2	-	TRBV9
TGTGCCAGCAGTTTTGGACAGATGAACACTGAAGCTTTCTTT	CASSFGQMNTEAFF	14	-	TRBJ1-1	-	TRBV28
TGTGCCAGCCGGGGGGCCCTCAATCAGCCCCAGCATTTT	CASRGALNQPQHF	13	many	TRBJ1-5	-	TRBV18
TGTGCCAGTAGTACCCCGCCAGGGGCCGCGAGCAATCAGCCCCAGCATTTT	CASSTPPGAASNQPQHF	17	many	TRBJ1-5	-	TRBV19
TGTGCCAGCAGCCCCAGCGGGGGGGCGTCCGAGCAGTACTTC	CASSPSGGASEQYF	14	-	TRBJ2-7	TRBD2	TRBV3-1
TGCGCCAGCAGCTGGGGTGAAAAACTGTTTTTT	CASSWGEKLFF	11	-	TRBJ1-4	-	TRBV5-1
TGCGCCAGCAGCCAAGATCCGGGGACCCAAGAGACCCAGTACTTC	CASSQDPGTQETQYF	15	-	TRBJ2-5	-	TRBV4-1
TGTGCCAGCAGCAGAGGGGGGTACGAGCAGTACTTC	CASSRGGYEQYF	12	many	TRBJ2-7	-	TRBV7-9
TGTGCCAGCAGCACTAGCGGGGGTGGCACCGGGGAGCTGTTTTTT	CASSTSGGGTGELFF	15	many	TRBJ2-2	TRBD2	TRBV7-6
TGTGCCAGCAGCTTCTCAAGACACGGCCAAGAGACCCAGTACTTC	CASSFSRHGQETQYF	15	many	TRBJ2-5	-	TRBV7-9
TGTGCCAGCAGCTTGCAAGGGTCAGGGGCCAACACTGAAGCTTTCTTT	CASSLQGSGANTEAFF	16	few	TRBJ1-1	-	TRBV5-4
TGTGCCAGCAGCCCCGGAGGTCCGAGGACTGAAGCTTTCTTT	CASSPGGPRTEAFF	14	few	TRBJ1-1	-	TRBV7-3
TGTGCCAGCAAAAGTGCCTATTTTGGGGAGACCCAGTACTTC	CASKSAYFGETQYF	14	few	TRBJ2-5	-	TRBV14
TGCAGTGCTGAGGGGGGGGGCGCGTCCTACGAGCAGTACTTC	CSAEGGGASYEQYF	14	many	TRBJ2-7	-	TRBV20-1
TGTGCCAGCAGTCCATCGTCATACAGACGCAATCAGCCCCAGCATTTT	CASSPSSYRRNQPQHF	16	few	TRBJ1-5	-	TRBV7-6
TGTGCCAGCAGTCGGACCCTCTACAATGAGCAGTTCTTC	CASSRTLYNEQFF	13	-	TRBJ2-1	-	TRBV2
TGTGCCAGCACCCTAGGACAGGACTATGGCTACACCTTC	CASTLGQDYGYTF	13	many	TRBJ1-2	TRBD1	TRBV28
TGTGCCAGCACCCTAGTCGGTGGCTACACCTTC	CASTLVGGYTF	11	few	TRBJ1-2	-	TRBV12-3/TRBV12-4
TGTGCCAGCAGCTTGGGAACCCCAGGGACCACTGAAGCTTTCTTT	CASSLGTPGTTEAFF	15	few	TRBJ1-1	-	TRBV5-4
TGTGCCAGCAGTGGGGACAGGGGCACTAACACCGGGGAGCTGTTTTTT	CASSGDRGTNTGELFF	16	few	TRBJ2-2	TRBD1	TRBV12-3/TRBV12-4
TGTGCCAGCGGCTTGGTGGGTCGGAAGGCGCAGTATTTT	CASGLVGRKAQYF	13	few	TRBJ2-3	-	TRBV7-6
TGTGCCAGGGCAGCGGGGGGGCTCTATAATGTGAGCAATGAGCAGTTCTTC	CARAAGGLYNVSNEQFF	17	few	TRBJ2-1	TRBD2	TRBV3-1
TGCAGTGCTAGGGTGGGGACAGGGTATGGCTACACCTTC	CSARVGTGYGYTF	13	-	TRBJ1-2	TRBD1	TRBV20-1
TGTGCCAGCAGCAAGACAGGGGAGGTCACAGATACGCAGTATTTT	CASSKTGEVTDTQYF	15	many	TRBJ2-3	TRBD1	TRBV6-2/TRBV6-3